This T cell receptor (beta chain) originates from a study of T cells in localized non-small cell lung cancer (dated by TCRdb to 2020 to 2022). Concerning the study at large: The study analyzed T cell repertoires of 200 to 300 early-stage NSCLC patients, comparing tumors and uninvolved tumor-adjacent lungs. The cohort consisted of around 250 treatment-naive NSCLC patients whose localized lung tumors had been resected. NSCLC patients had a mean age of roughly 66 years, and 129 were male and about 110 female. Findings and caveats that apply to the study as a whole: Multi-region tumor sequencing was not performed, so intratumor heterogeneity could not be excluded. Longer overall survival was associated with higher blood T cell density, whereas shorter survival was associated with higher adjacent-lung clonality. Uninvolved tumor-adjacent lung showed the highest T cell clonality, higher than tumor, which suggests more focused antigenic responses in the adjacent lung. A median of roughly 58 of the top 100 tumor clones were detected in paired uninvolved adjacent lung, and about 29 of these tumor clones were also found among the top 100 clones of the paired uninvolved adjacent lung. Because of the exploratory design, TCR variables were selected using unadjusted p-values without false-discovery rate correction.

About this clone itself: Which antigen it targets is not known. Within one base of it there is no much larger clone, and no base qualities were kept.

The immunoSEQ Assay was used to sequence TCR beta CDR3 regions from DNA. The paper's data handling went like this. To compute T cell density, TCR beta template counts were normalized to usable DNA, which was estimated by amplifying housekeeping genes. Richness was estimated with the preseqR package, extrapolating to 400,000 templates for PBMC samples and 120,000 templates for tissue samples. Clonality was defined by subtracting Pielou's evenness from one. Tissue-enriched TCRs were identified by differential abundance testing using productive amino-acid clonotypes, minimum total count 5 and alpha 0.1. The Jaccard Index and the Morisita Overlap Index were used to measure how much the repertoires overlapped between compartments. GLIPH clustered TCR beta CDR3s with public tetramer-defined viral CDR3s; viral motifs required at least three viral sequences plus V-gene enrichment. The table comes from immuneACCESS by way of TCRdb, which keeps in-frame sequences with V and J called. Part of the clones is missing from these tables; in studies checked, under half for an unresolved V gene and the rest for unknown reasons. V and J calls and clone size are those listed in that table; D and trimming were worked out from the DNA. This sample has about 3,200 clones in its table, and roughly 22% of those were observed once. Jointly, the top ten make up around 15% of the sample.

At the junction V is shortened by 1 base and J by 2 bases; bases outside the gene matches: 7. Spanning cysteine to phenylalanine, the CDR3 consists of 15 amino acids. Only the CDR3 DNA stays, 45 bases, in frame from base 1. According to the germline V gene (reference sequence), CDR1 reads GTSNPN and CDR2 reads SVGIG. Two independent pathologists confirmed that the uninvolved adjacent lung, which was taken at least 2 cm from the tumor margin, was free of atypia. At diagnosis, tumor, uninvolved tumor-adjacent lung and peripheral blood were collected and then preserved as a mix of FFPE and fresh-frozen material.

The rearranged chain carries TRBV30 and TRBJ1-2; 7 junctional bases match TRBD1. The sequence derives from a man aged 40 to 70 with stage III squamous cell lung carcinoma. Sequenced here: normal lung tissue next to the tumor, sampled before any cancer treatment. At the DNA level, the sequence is TGTGCCTGGAGTGAGGGGGAGGGGGCGAACTATGGCTACACCTTC. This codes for CAWSEGEGANYGYTF.